Below, 4 T cell receptor beta chains from the same sample are listed, as sequenced in a study of T cells in Graves' hyperthyroidism and ophthalmopathy. TCR beta CDR3 region amplification was performed from RNA transcripts. The HTBI primer set served for first-round RT-PCR of the TCR CDR3. TCRdb re-called the multiplex PCR reads through MiXCR, storing one row per CDR3 protein. The data contain nearly 600,000 distinct CDR3 sequences, approximately 15% of them singletons. What was sequenced was blood. The receptor set was obtained from a woman aged 18-29 years with Graves' ophthalmopathy.

The sample holds many counts of this clonotype. J is TRBJ1-1 and V is TRBV30, with TRBD1 matching 8 bases. From germline, CDR1 is GTSNPN and CDR2 SVGIG (reference sequence). V gave up 5 bases and J gave up 5 bases; unmatched junction bases: 4. The CDR3 spans 12 residues. The CDR3 sequence is CAWDRGSTEAFF. DNA for the CDR3: TGTGCCTGGGACAGGGGTAGTACTGAAGCTTTCTTT.

A remark on this clonotype: With a much larger clone just one base away, this may be a read error. The rearrangement links TRBV20-1 to TRBJ2-3; the D call may be TRBD1 or TRBD2 (6 bases each). CDR1 is DFQATT, CDR2 SNEGSKA, per germline (reference sequence). This CDR3 contains 14 residues. The V gene lost 6 bases and the J gene lost 2 bases, with 15 bases spanning the gap. CDR3 coding DNA: TGCAGTGCCGACAAGGGGGGACCCACAGATACGCAGTATTTT. Translating it yields CSADKGGPTDTQYF.

The rearrangement uses TRBV19 and TRBJ1-5, with a weak D call TRBD1 (5 bases). Germline CDR1 and CDR2: LNHDA and SQIVND (reference sequence). The CDR3 is 15 amino acids. Trimming cost V 9 bases and J 6 bases, with 21 bases left between them. CDR3 sequence: CASQKDGAVGQPQHF. CDR3 coding DNA: TGTGCCAGCCAGAAGGATGGGGCTGTCGGTCAGCCCCAGCATTTT.

There are many counts of this clonotype. The rearrangement joins TRBV30 to TRBJ2-1, with 11 nucleotides matching TRBD2. The CDR3 has 17 residues. J was trimmed by 4 bases and V by 3 bases; bases with no gene match: 11. Per the germline V gene, CDR1 is GTSNPN and CDR2 is SVGIG (reference sequence). The CDR3 nucleotides read TGTGCCTGGAGGGTAAGAGCCGGGACTAGCGGATACAATGAGCAGTTCTTC. This gives the protein CAWRVRAGTSGYNEQFF.